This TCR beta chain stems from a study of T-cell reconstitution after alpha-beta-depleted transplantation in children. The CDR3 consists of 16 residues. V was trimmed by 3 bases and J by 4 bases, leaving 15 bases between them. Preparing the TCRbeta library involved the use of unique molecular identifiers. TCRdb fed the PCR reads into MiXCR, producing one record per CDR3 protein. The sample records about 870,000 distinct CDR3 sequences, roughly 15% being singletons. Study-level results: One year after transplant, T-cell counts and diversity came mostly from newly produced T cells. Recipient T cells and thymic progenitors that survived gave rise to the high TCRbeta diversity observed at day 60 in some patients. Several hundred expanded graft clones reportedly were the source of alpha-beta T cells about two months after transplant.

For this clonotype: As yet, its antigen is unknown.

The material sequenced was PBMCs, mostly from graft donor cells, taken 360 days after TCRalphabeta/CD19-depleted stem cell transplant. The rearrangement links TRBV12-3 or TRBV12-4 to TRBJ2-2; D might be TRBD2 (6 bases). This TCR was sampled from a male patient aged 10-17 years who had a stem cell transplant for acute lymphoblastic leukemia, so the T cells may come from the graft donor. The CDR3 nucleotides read TGTGCCAGCAGTTTGCGGGGATTTACGCTCACCGGGGAGCTGTTTTTT. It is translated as CASSLRGFTLTGELFF.